The sequence of this T cell receptor beta chain was determined in a study of blood T cells in healthy people across ages. Study-level information: Per two T cells, about one barcoded beta molecule was captured through template switching. General study results and limits: Underestimates were what the diversity estimates from one million T cells were considered to be.

Details on this clonotype: The antigen remains undetermined.

A sample-barcoded 5' primer and a J-beta primer mix were used in a second PCR of roughly 7 to 12 cycles. TCRdb redid the calling of the 5' RACE reads with MiXCR, one entry per CDR3 protein. The table has approximately 850,000 distinct CDR3 sequences, roughly 44% seen once; the top ten hold nearly 20%. This CDR3 is built from 14 residues. CDR1 and CDR2 (germline): DFQATT, SNEGSKA (reference sequence). V lost 6 bases and J 1 base, leaving 15 bases between the germline ends. V usage is TRBV20-1 and J usage is TRBJ1-1, with D perhaps matching TRBD1 (5 bases). The source is a man aged 55 to 70 in good health. Sequenced material: blood. The chain's CDR3 is CSAGHISANTEAFF. For the CDR3, the DNA is TGCAGTGCCGGACATATTTCTGCGAACACTGAAGCTTTCTTT.